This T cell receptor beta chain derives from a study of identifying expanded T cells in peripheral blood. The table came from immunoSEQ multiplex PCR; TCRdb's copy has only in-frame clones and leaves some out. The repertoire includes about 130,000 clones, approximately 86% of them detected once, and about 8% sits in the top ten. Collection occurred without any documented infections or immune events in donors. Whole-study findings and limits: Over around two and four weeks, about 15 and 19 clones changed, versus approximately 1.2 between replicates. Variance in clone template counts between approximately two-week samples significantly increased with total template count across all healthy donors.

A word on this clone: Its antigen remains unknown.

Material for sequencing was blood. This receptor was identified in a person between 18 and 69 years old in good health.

As DNA, the CDR3 is TGTGCCAGCAGCTTAGCGCCAGACAGGGGCGAGCAGTACTTC. This sequence encodes CASSLAPDRGEQYF. This chain uses TRBV7-7 with TRBJ2-7, with 8 bases that match TRBD1. Germline loops: CDR1 SSHAT, CDR2 FNYEAQ (reference sequence). The CDR3 length is 14 residues. Trimming at V came to 0 bases and at J to 6 bases, leaving 4 bases not matched to a gene.